Presented here are 5 T cell receptor beta chains from one specimen sequenced in a study of spatial heterogeneity in lung cancer. Study observations and caveats: Higher tumor mutation counts went along with higher counts of expanded intratumoral alpha and beta TCRs.

MiXCR, run by TCRdb on the 5' RACE reads, gives a single entry per CDR3 protein. The sample consists of roughly 5,200 distinct CDR3 sequences, about 8.8% of them appearing once. Time point meaning: sample taken at primary tumor resection. No antigen has been assigned to these receptors. Sequencing used lung tumor tissue, obtained at surgery. Every receptor here comes from a female donor with early-stage non-small cell lung cancer.

In this sample, this clonotype turned up many times. V is TRBV9 and J is TRBJ1-2; no clear D. V shed 3 bases and J shed 6 bases, with 12 bases lying between them. This CDR3 contains 13 residues. Germline CDR1 is SGDLS and CDR2 is YYNGEE. The CDR3 here is CASSAFGRNGYTF. Written as DNA, the CDR3 is TGTGCCAGCAGCGCATTCGGACGGAATGGCTACACCTTC.

By sample fraction, this clonotype is medium-sized (0.01 to 0.1%). The CDR3 reads CASSPGGSDTQYF. CDR3 DNA sequence: TGCGCCAGCAGCCCAGGGGGCAGCGATACGCAGTATTTT. The chain couples TRBV5-1 to TRBJ2-3; 8 bases are shared with TRBD1. Germline V CDR1 and CDR2: SGHRS, YFSETQ. The CDR3 totals 13 residues. The V segment lost 4 bases and the J segment 6 bases; nucleotides outside the gene matches: 4.

The J gene is TRBJ2-3, the V gene TRBV7-2; 13 nucleotides line up with TRBD2. Germline V gene lookup returns CDR1 SGHTA and CDR2 FQGNSA. After removal of 1 base from V and 6 bases from J, the junction contained 7 bases not matched to a gene. CDR3 length equals 17 residues. Written as DNA, the CDR3 is TGTGCCAGCAGCTTAGTGGGACTAGCGGGGCTTTCGGATACGCAGTATTTT. This sequence encodes CASSLVGLAGLSDTQYF.

There are many counts of this clonotype. The CDR3 protein is CSPDRGFYSNQPQHF. CDR3 in DNA: TGCAGCCCGGACAGGGGATTCTATAGCAATCAGCCCCAGCATTTT. The genes are TRBV29-1 and TRBJ1-5, with 9 nucleotides matching TRBD1. Germline values: CDR1 SQVTM, CDR2 ANQGSEA. V lost 8 bases, J lost 0 bases, and 8 bases stayed unmatched. CDR3 size: 15 residues.

The chain combines TRBV6-1 with TRBJ2-4; 8 bases agree with TRBD1. CDR1 and CDR2 from the germline V gene are MNHNS and SASEGT. Germline trimming cut 4 bases from V and 1 base from J; bases unmatched to any gene: 6. The CDR3 runs to 16 residues. DNA for the CDR3: TGTGCCAGCAGTGCGACAGGGGCGGGGGCCAAAAACATTCAGTACTTC. Protein: CASSATGAGAKNIQYF.